One sample yielded the 28 T cell receptor beta chains listed below, sequenced in a study of blood T cell repertoires in COVID-19. TCRdb's table, derived via immunoSEQ multiplex PCR, lists solely in-frame clones and lacks some. The profile covers some 400,000 clones, with almost 90% appearing a single time and approximately 7% taken by the ten largest. The sequencing sample was made of peripheral blood. The receptors shown here come from a man between 18 and 35 years old with active or convalescent COVID-19.

DNA of the CDR3: TGTGCCAGCAGCGGGCGGACAGGGAGACCTAATTCACCCCTCCACTTT. Protein: CASSGRTGRPNSPLHF. The chain couples TRBV9 to TRBJ1-6; 8 bases match TRBD1. Germline-derived CDR1 and CDR2 are SGDLS and YYNGEE. The V segment lost 3 bases and the J segment 6 bases; nucleotides outside the gene matches: 8. The CDR3 contains 16 residues.

The chain links TRBV28 to TRBJ1-5; TRBD1 aligns across 10 bases. The CDR3 covers 14 residues. V gave up 6 bases and J gave up 7 bases; unmatched junction bases: 6. Germline CDR1 and CDR2: MDHEN and SYDVKM. The CDR3, as DNA: TGTGCCAGCAGGGGGGGACAGGGGTGGCAGCCCCAGCATTTT. This codes for CASRGGQGWQPQHF.

The chain joins TRBV3-1 (or the pseudogene TRBV3-2) to TRBJ1-3; D is unclear. The CDR3 covers 17 residues. V shed 0 bases and J shed 3 bases, with 15 bases lying between them. Germline-derived CDR1 and CDR2 are LGHDT and YNNKEL (reference sequence). The CDR3 bases are TGTGCCAGCAGCCAAGATCTTGGAGGGTTTGGTGGAAACACCATATATTTT. It yields the protein CASSQDLGGFGGNTIYF.

The chain has TRBV20-1 and TRBJ1-4, with 9 bases lining up with TRBD1. Germline V CDR1 and CDR2: DFQATT, SNEGSKA (reference sequence). The CDR3 is made up of 14 amino acids. Losses at the gene ends were 3 bases for V and 8 bases for J; bases not matched to a gene: 7. CDR3 region: CSASSTGGVEKLFF. The CDR3 bases are TGCAGTGCTAGTTCGACAGGGGGAGTAGAAAAACTGTTTTTT.

The gene calls are TRBV5-6 and TRBJ1-4; 10 bases align to TRBD1. Germline-derived CDR1 and CDR2 are SGHDT and YYEEEE. Germline trimming cut 0 bases from V and 5 bases from J; bases unmatched to any gene: 10. The CDR3 length is 18 residues. CDR3 in DNA: TGTGCCAGCAGCTTGGAGGGGACAGGGGCCTACACGAATGAAAAACTGTTTTTT. Encoded protein: CASSLEGTGAYTNEKLFF. The full variable domain, rest sourced from reference TRBV5-6 and TRBJ1-4, is DAGVTQSPTHLIKTRGQQVTLRCSPKSGHDTVSWYQQALGQGPQFIFQYYEEEERQRGNFPDRFSGHQFPNYSSELNVNALLLGDSALYLCASSLEGTGAYTNEKLFFGSGTQLSVL.

This clone was counted between two and nine times. The CDR3 region is CASSQEGARNYGYTF. CDR3 in DNA: TGTGCCAGCAGCCAAGAGGGGGCACGAAACTATGGCTACACCTTC. The chain recombines TRBV3-1 (or the pseudogene TRBV3-2) with TRBJ1-2; the D gene is possibly TRBD1 (6 bases). CDR1 is LGHDT, CDR2 YNNKEL, per germline (reference sequence). V lost 0 bases to trimming and J lost 2 bases, with 10 bases between them. CDR3 length equals 15 residues.

V usage is TRBV4-3 and J usage is TRBJ1-1; 10 bases are a match to TRBD1. CDR3 length equals 15 residues. V lost 0 bases to trimming and J lost 8 bases; unmatched junction nucleotides: 6. Germline assignment: CDR1 LGHNA and CDR2 YSLEER. The CDR3 bases are TGCGCCAGCAGCCAAGATCCGACAGGGGGCATGGAAGCTTTCTTT. Translation gives CASSQDPTGGMEAFF.

The sample holds a few counts of this clone. The gene calls are TRBV3-1 (or the pseudogene TRBV3-2) and TRBJ1-2; D is undetermined. Germline CDR1 reads LGHDT; CDR2 reads YNNKEL (reference sequence). V lost 3 bases and J 4 bases, leaving 12 bases between the germline ends. This CDR3 comprises 14 residues. CDR3 nucleotides: TGTGCCAGCAGCCATTTGTCAGGTCGCTATGGCTACACCTTC. Its translation: CASSHLSGRYGYTF.

The chain couples TRBV3-1 (or the pseudogene TRBV3-2) to TRBJ2-5; D may be TRBD2 (6 bases). The CDR3 spans 15 residues. Germline CDR1 and CDR2: LGHDT and YNNKEL (reference sequence). V was clipped by 3 bases and J by 11 bases, with 22 bases between them. The CDR3: CASSHAACARGRQYF. CDR3 sequence (DNA): TGTGCCAGCAGCCACGCCGCATGTGCGCGGGGTCGGCAGTACTTC.

This chain connects TRBV12-5 to TRBJ1-2; the D gene is possibly TRBD1 (5 bases). Germline V CDR1 and CDR2: LGHNT, FRNRAP. The CDR3 is 15 residues long. The V end lost 4 bases, the J end lost 2 bases, and 14 bases lay between the germline ends. CDR3 protein: CASGYLGEGNYGYTF. The CDR3 coding sequence is TGTGCTAGTGGTTACCTCGGGGAGGGGAACTATGGCTACACCTTC.

V usage is TRBV7-7 and J usage is TRBJ2-2, with TRBD2 matching 11 bases. Per the germline V gene, CDR1 is SSHAT and CDR2 is FNYEAQ (reference sequence). The CDR3 runs 16 residues. After removal of 4 bases from V and 4 bases from J, the junction contained 5 bases not matched to a gene. The CDR3 here is CASSSRLAGSTGELFF. In nucleotides, the CDR3 is TGTGCCAGCAGCTCAAGACTAGCGGGGAGCACCGGGGAGCTGTTTTTT.

Only a few counts were recorded for this clone. The chain recombines TRBV5-6 with TRBJ1-2; the match to TRBD1 covers 8 bases. The J segment lost 4 bases and the V segment lost 0 bases, leaving 8 bases of the junction unmatched. The germline CDR1 and CDR2 sequences are SGHDT and YYEEEE. The CDR3 has 16 amino acids. CDR3 protein: CASSLGAGQGVYGYTF. CDR3 bases: TGTGCCAGCAGCTTGGGGGCCGGACAGGGTGTCTATGGCTACACCTTC.

This chain links TRBV10-2 with TRBJ2-2, with D unresolved. The CDR3 is 13 amino acids. Trimming shortened V by 5 bases and J by 5 bases, and 9 bases separated the two germline ends. CDR1 and CDR2 from the germline V gene are WSHSY and SAAADI. The CDR3 region has the DNA TGCGCCAGCAGTCCTACTGTGACCGGGGAGCTGTTTTTT. Its translation: CASSPTVTGELFF.

The V call is TRBV28, the J call TRBJ2-7; the D gene is possibly TRBD2 (6 bases). The V end was cut by 6 bases, the J end by 1 base, with 16 bases between. CDR1 and CDR2 (germline): MDHEN, SYDVKM. The CDR3 totals 15 residues. The CDR3 loop is CASSLTSEGSYEQYF. CDR3 nucleotides: TGTGCCAGCAGCTTAACCTCGGAGGGTTCCTACGAGCAGTACTTC.

The chain has TRBV7-6 and TRBJ2-1; possibly TRBD1 for D (6 bases). Trimming took off 2 bases at V and 8 bases at J, with 13 bases between the two ends. The CDR3 contains 14 residues. Per germline, CDR1 SGHVS and CDR2 FNYEAQ. DNA for the CDR3: TGTGCCAGCAGCTTACGGTTGGGGGCACATGAGCAGTTCTTC. This encodes CASSLRLGAHEQFF.

J is TRBJ1-4 and V is TRBV19; possible D gene TRBD1, 5 bases. V gave up 6 bases and J gave up 8 bases, with 10 bases separating them. There are 12 residues in the CDR3. CDR1 is LNHDA and CDR2 is SQIVND in the germline V gene (reference sequence). This chain's CDR3 is CASSDSWEKLFF. CDR3 nucleotide sequence: TGTGCCAGTAGCGACAGTTGGGAAAAACTGTTTTTT.

J is TRBJ2-5 and V is TRBV2; 10 bases are shared with TRBD2. Per germline, CDR1 SNHLY and CDR2 FYNNEI. The CDR3 extends over 15 amino acids. The V and J ends lost 3 bases and 2 bases, in that order; junction bases with no gene match: 3. The CDR3, as DNA: TGTGCCAGCAGTGACCAGCGGGGGGGTCAAGAGACCCAGTACTTC. Its translation: CASSDQRGGQETQYF.

The rearrangement uses TRBV5-6 and TRBJ1-2; no clear D gene. This CDR3 is 15 amino acids long. Looked up from germline, CDR1 is SGHDT and CDR2 is YYEEEE. Trimming stripped 5 bases from V and 0 bases from J, with 14 bases between. The CDR3 DNA is TGTGCCAGCAGTACCACGTTGGTAGCTAACTATGGCTACACCTTC. This translates into CASSTTLVANYGYTF.

V and J are TRBV9 and TRBJ2-2, with TRBD1 matching over 8 bases. CDR1 and CDR2 from the germline V gene are SGDLS and YYNGEE. V dropped 4 bases and J dropped 8; count of bases not matched to a gene: 4. This CDR3 region has 13 residues. The CDR3 is CASSIRGQGELFF. CDR3 coding DNA: TGTGCCAGCAGCATCAGGGGGCAAGGGGAGCTGTTTTTT.

This chain connects TRBV10-3 to TRBJ1-1; 7 bases map to TRBD1. Trimming at V came to 2 bases and at J to 6 bases, leaving 6 bases not matched to a gene. The CDR3 length is 14 residues. Germline CDR1 is ENHRY and CDR2 is SYGVKD. The CDR3 sequence: CAISEDTGDAEAFF. The CDR3 DNA reads as TGTGCCATCAGTGAGGATACAGGGGACGCTGAAGCTTTCTTT.

The V gene is TRBV5-6, the J gene TRBJ1-5; tentatively, D is TRBD1 (5 bases). Germline CDR1 and CDR2: SGHDT and YYEEEE. V lost 0 bases and J 9 bases, leaving 13 bases between the germline ends. This CDR3 contains 14 residues. Here the CDR3 DNA reads TGTGCCAGCAGCTTGGCGTCCAGGGTTGGGCCCCAGCATTTT. It specifies CASSLASRVGPQHF. Using reference TRBV5-6 and TRBJ1-5 for the parts outside the CDR3, the full variable domain is DAGVTQSPTHLIKTRGQQVTLRCSPKSGHDTVSWYQQALGQGPQFIFQYYEEEERQRGNFPDRFSGHQFPNYSSELNVNALLLGDSALYLCASSLASRVGPQHFGDGTRLSIL.

The rearrangement joins TRBV11-3 to TRBJ2-7, with D perhaps TRBD2 (6 bases). CDR1 is SGHNT and CDR2 is YENEEA in the germline V gene. Trimming pared 2 bases from V and 5 bases from J, leaving 13 bases between. This CDR3 has 14 amino acids. DNA for the CDR3: TGTGCCAGCAGCTTACGGGGGACCGGTCACGAGCAGTACTTC. Encoded protein: CASSLRGTGHEQYF.

This clone was detected only a few times. The rearrangement links TRBV29-1 to TRBJ2-1; 13 positions match TRBD2. The germline V gene encodes CDR1 SQVTM and CDR2 ANQGSEA. This CDR3 is built from 15 residues. The trim removed 7 bases at V and 3 bases at J, leaving 6 bases unmatched. The CDR3 is CSARTSGSFYNEQFF. CDR3 bases: TGCAGCGCCCGGACTAGCGGGAGTTTCTACAATGAGCAGTTCTTC.

V and J are TRBV6-5 and TRBJ1-2, with TRBD1 matching 7 bases. This CDR3 has 13 residues. CDR1 MNHEY and CDR2 SVGAGI come from the germline V gene. With 7 bases clipped from V and 2 bases from J, the junction kept 4 bases outside the gene matches. CDR3 DNA sequence: TGTGCCAGCACTATAGGGGGCAACTATGGCTACACCTTC. Translating it yields CASTIGGNYGYTF.

The chain couples TRBV6-2 or TRBV6-3 to TRBJ1-5, with D possibly matching TRBD1 (6 bases). The germline gives CDR1 MNHEY, CDR2 SVGEGT. CDR3 length equals 13 residues. V dropped 4 bases and J dropped 7 bases, with 11 bases sitting between them. Here the CDR3 reads CASSWTDLQPQHF. CDR3 sequence (DNA): TGTGCCAGCAGTTGGACAGATTTACAGCCCCAGCATTTT.

The rearrangement uses TRBV18 and TRBJ1-1, with unresolved D. This CDR3 is 13 amino acids long. Trimming took 2 bases from V and 0 from J, leaving 4 bases between them. Germline V gives CDR1 KGHSH, CDR2 LQKENI. The CDR3 protein is CASSPEVNTEAFF. Here the CDR3 DNA reads TGTGCCAGCTCACCAGAGGTGAACACTGAAGCTTTCTTT.

The CDR3 DNA sequence: TGTGCCAGCCGTCCTAGCGGGGGCACAGATACGCAGTATTTT. This sequence encodes CASRPSGGTDTQYF. The gene calls are TRBV27 and TRBJ2-3; 9 bases are a match to TRBD2. Trimming at V came to 8 bases and at J to 1 base, leaving 4 bases not matched to a gene. CDR3 size: 14 residues. The germline gives CDR1 MNHEY, CDR2 SMNVEV (reference sequence).

The chain employs TRBV30 and TRBJ1-5; D is uncertain. The CDR3 is 15 residues long. The V gene's germline CDR1 is GTSNPN and CDR2 SVGIG (reference sequence). The V gene lost 0 bases and the J gene lost 4 bases, with 13 bases spanning the gap. The CDR3 protein is CAWSVKQPRNQPQHF. The CDR3, as DNA: TGTGCCTGGAGTGTCAAACAGCCGAGAAATCAGCCCCAGCATTTT.